These 9 T cell receptor beta chains were sequenced from one sample in a study of immune evolution from preneoplasia to lung adenocarcinoma. Data came from immunoSEQ multiplex PCR; TCRdb stores just in-frame clones and leaves some out. In the table there are 11,000 or so clones, around 81% of which are singletons. Sequenced material: FFPE minimally invasive lung adenocarcinoma tissue. The source of these receptors is a person aged 60-79 years with lung adenocarcinoma.

This chain uses TRBV4-2 with TRBJ2-3, with 14 nucleotides matching TRBD2. The V and J ends lost 5 bases and 0 bases, in that order; junction bases with no gene match: 10. The CDR3 has 19 residues. CDR1 and CDR2 (germline): LGHNA, YNFKEQ. CDR3 sequence: CASSAYGLAGGGSTDTQYF. The CDR3, as DNA: TGTGCCAGCAGCGCTTACGGACTAGCGGGAGGAGGTAGCACAGATACGCAGTATTTT.

The rearrangement joins TRBV19 to TRBJ2-1; TRBD1 matches 7 bases. Germline values: CDR1 LNHDA, CDR2 SQIVND (reference sequence). The ends lost 4 bases at V and 6 bases at J; junction bases unmatched: 9. This CDR3 has 15 amino acids. CDR3 bases: TGTGCCAGTAGTAGCCGGACAGGCGAATTCAATGAGCAGTTCTTC. Its protein product is CASSSRTGEFNEQFF.

A few counts support this clone. This chain links TRBV27 with TRBJ2-3; 10 positions agree with TRBD2. Germline V gene lookup returns CDR1 MNHEY and CDR2 SMNVEV (reference sequence). CDR3 length: 16 amino acids. Germline trimming cut 5 bases from V and 1 base from J; bases unmatched to any gene: 6. This CDR3 is CASSRAGGPRTDTQYF. DNA of the CDR3: TGTGCCAGCAGTCGAGCGGGAGGGCCGCGCACAGATACGCAGTATTTT.

V usage is TRBV5-4 and J usage is TRBJ2-1, with 8 bases identical to TRBD2. Germline CDR1 SGHNT, CDR2 YYREEE (reference sequence). V was clipped by 3 bases and J by 13 bases; unmatched bases: 3. This CDR3 region has 11 residues. This CDR3 is CASSSGLDQFF. The CDR3 region has the DNA TGTGCCAGCAGCTCGGGACTAGATCAGTTCTTC.

The V gene is TRBV27, the J gene TRBJ2-1; 14 bases align to TRBD2. Germline loops: CDR1 MNHEY, CDR2 SMNVEV (reference sequence). V was pared by 1 base and J by 7 bases, with 6 bases of the junction left unmatched. The CDR3 spans 17 residues. Here the CDR3 DNA reads TGTGCCAGCAGTTTATGGCCGACTAGCGGGAGGGCTAATGAGCAGTTCTTC. This gives the protein CASSLWPTSGRANEQFF.

This clone was detected once. V gene TRBV7-8 combines with J gene TRBJ1-1; TRBD1 aligns across 12 bases. V lost 4 bases, J lost 3 bases, and 6 bases stayed unmatched. CDR3 length equals 16 residues. Germline V gene lookup returns CDR1 SGHVS and CDR2 FQNEAQ. Here the CDR3 DNA reads TGTGCCAGCAGCTACCGGGACAGGGGGCGTTACACTGAAGCTTTCTTT. Translated, it gives CASSYRDRGRYTEAFF.

The J gene is TRBJ1-5, the V gene TRBV28; no clear D. Looked up from germline, CDR1 is MDHEN and CDR2 is SYDVKM. The germline V and J ends were trimmed by 4 bases and 5 bases, with 6 bases remaining between them. This CDR3 spans 12 amino acids. The CDR3 here is CASSSIYQPQHF. As DNA, the CDR3 is TGTGCCAGCAGTTCGATATATCAGCCCCAGCATTTT.

The V call is TRBV6-6, the J call TRBJ1-1, with 7 bases lining up with TRBD1. Trimming at V came to 6 bases and at J to 0 bases, leaving 10 bases not matched to a gene. Germline V CDR1 and CDR2: MNHNY, SVGAGI (reference sequence). There are 16 residues in the CDR3. CDR3 amino acids: CASSLRQGNMNTEAFF. DNA for the CDR3: TGTGCCAGCAGCCTCAGACAGGGAAACATGAACACTGAAGCTTTCTTT.

This chain links TRBV28 with TRBJ1-2; no firm D call. V lost 5 bases and J 2 bases, leaving 6 bases between the germline ends. The CDR3 runs to 12 residues. Germline CDR1 MDHEN, CDR2 SYDVKM. This CDR3 is CASSPGNYGYTF. CDR3 DNA: TGTGCCAGCAGTCCCGGGAACTATGGCTACACCTTC.